Listed below are T cell receptor beta chains from one sample, sequenced in a study of cytomegalovirus exposure and HLA in healthy donors. Generated by immunoSEQ multiplex PCR, the TCRdb table keeps only in-frame clones and is missing some. The table includes some 96,000 clones, about 72% detected once. Sequencing input: PBMCs. The origin of the receptors is a woman between 55 and 75 years old in good health and CMV-seropositive. CDR3s include the opening cysteine and the closing phenylalanine or tryptophan. Each record gives: D gene, clone size, J gene, V gene, CDR3 protein, CDR3 DNA. D genes are given only for firm matches. Not all rows give a size; the values are once, few, many and, for expanded clones, a class.

>.|once|TRBJ2-1|TRBV7-9
CASSLVQGSYNEQFF
TGTGCCAGCAGCTTAGTACAGGGATCCTACAATGAGCAGTTCTTC
>.|once|TRBJ1-6|TRBV28
CASSLWSSPLHF
TGTGCCAGCAGTTTGTGGAGTTCACCCCTCCACTTT
>TRBD1|few|TRBJ2-3|TRBV5-3
CASSFGTGATDTQYF
TGTGCCAGCAGCTTCGGGACAGGGGCCACAGATACGCAGTATTTT
>TRBD2|few|TRBJ2-1|TRBV10-1
CASQLAGGNEQFF
TGCGCCAGTCAACTAGCGGGAGGAAATGAGCAGTTCTTC
>.|.|TRBJ2-7|TRBV4-2
CASSQDGHEQYF
TGTGCCAGCAGCCAAGATGGCCACGAGCAGTACTTC
>.|.|TRBJ2-5|TRBV5-8
CASFLPGYQETQYF
TGTGCCAGCTTCCTCCCGGGGTACCAAGAGACCCAGTACTTC
>.|.|TRBJ1-1|TRBV29-1
CSVGRGNTEAFF
TGCAGCGTTGGGCGGGGGAACACTGAAGCTTTCTTT
>.|.|TRBJ2-6|TRBV19
CASRTQHLVLLSGANVLTF
TGTGCCAGTAGGACACAACACCTCGTGTTGCTATCTGGGGCCAACGTCCTGACTTTC
>.|.|TRBJ1-4|TRBV15
CATSRGNGNNEKLFF
TGTGCCACCAGCAGAGGGAACGGGAACAATGAAAAACTGTTTTTT
>.|.|TRBJ2-3|TRBV4-1
CASSQVFRVKTNTDTQYF
TGCGCCAGCAGCCAAGTTTTCCGCGTAAAGACTAACACAGATACGCAGTATTTT
>TRBD2|.|TRBJ2-1|TRBV5-6
CASTHAGGGSRNEQFF
TGTGCCAGCACCCACGCGGGAGGCGGGAGCCGCAATGAGCAGTTCTTC
>.|few|TRBJ1-2|TRBV5-6
CASSPGGLHGYTF
TGTGCCAGCAGCCCGGGAGGGCTTCATGGCTACACCTTC
>.|.|TRBJ2-2|TRBV4-2
CASQPGKTGELFF
TGTGCCAGCCAGCCAGGAAAAACCGGGGAGCTGTTTTTT
>.|.|TRBJ2-1|TRBV6-4
CASSLLGLNFDEQFF
TGTGCCAGCAGCCTTCTTGGACTAAATTTCGATGAGCAGTTCTTC
>TRBD1|.|TRBJ1-5|TRBV19
CASSIQGAYQPQHF
TGTGCCAGTAGTATACAGGGGGCATACCAGCCCCAGCATTTT
>TRBD1|once|TRBJ2-7|TRBV9
CASSDGTATYEQYF
TGTGCCAGCAGCGACGGGACAGCCACCTACGAGCAGTACTTC
>TRBD1|once|TRBJ2-3|TRBV28
CASSPGTGSTDTQYF
TGTGCCAGCAGTCCCGGGACAGGGAGCACAGATACGCAGTATTTT
>.|.|TRBJ2-1|TRBV5-1
CASSLASAGSYNEQFF
TGCGCCAGCAGCTTGGCCTCAGCGGGTTCCTACAATGAGCAGTTCTTC
>.|.|TRBJ1-1|TRBV11-2
CASSLDLYSPAFF
TGTGCCAGCAGCTTAGATCTTTACAGCCCCGCTTTCTTT
>.|.|TRBJ1-5|TRBV4-1
CASSQGTDYQPQHF
TGCGCCAGCAGCCAAGGGACGGACTATCAGCCCCAGCATTTT
>.|.|TRBJ1-2|TRBV28
CASSFGHEGAGGYTF
TGTGCCAGCAGTTTCGGTCACGAGGGCGCTGGTGGCTACACCTTC
>.|.|TRBJ1-1|TRBV4-1
CASSQDGGRWTEAFF
TGCGCCAGCAGCCAAGATGGAGGGAGATGGACTGAAGCTTTCTTT
>TRBD2|.|TRBJ2-5|TRBV5-1
CASSDPGGGGETQYF
TGCGCCAGCAGCGACCCGGGAGGGGGAGGAGAGACCCAGTACTTC